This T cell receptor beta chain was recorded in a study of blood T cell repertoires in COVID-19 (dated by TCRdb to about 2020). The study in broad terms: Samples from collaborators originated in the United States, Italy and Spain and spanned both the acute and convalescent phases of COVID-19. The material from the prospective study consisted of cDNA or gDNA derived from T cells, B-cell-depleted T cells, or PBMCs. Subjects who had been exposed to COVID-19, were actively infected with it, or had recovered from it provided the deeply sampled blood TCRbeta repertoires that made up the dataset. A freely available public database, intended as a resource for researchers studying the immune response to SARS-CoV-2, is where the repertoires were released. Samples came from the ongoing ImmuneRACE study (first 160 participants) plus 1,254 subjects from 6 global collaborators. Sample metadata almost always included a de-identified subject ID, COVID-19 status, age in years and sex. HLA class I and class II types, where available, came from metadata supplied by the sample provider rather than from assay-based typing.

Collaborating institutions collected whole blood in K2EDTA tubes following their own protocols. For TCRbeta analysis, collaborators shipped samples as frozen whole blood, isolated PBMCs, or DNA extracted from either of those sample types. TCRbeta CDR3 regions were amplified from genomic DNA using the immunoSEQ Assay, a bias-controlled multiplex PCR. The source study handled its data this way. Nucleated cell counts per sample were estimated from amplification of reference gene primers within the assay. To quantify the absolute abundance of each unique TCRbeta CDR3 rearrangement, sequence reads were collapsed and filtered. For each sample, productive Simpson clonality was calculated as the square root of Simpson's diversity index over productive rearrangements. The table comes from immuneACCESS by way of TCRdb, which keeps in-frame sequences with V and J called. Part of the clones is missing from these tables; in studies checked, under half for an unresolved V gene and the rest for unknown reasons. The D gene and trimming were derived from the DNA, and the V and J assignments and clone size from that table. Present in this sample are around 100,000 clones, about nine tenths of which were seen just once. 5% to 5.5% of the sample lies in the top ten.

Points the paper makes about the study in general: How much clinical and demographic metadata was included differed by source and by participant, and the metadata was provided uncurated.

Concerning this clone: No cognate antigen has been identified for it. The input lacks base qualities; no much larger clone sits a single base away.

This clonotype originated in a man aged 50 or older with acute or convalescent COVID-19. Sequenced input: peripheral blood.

DNA sequence: TGTGCCAGCAGTTTATGGGGGACAGAATACGAGCAGTACTTC. Translated, it gives CASSLWGTEYEQYF. The rearrangement combines TRBV27 with TRBJ2-7, with 7 central nucleotides matching TRBD1. V has 1 base trimmed and J has 4 bases trimmed; junction bases matching no gene number 4. For CDR1 and CDR2, the germline V gene (reference sequence) lists MNHEY and SMNVEV. Including cysteine and phenylalanine, the CDR3 has 14 amino acids. Left in the record is the CDR3 DNA by itself, 42 bases read in frame from the first base.